A selection of T cell receptor beta chains follows, all from one sample in a study of blood T cells in healthy people across ages. TCRdb recomputed calls from the 5' RACE reads with MiXCR, one row per CDR3 protein. The sample lists 600,000 or so distinct CDR3 sequences, 45% to 55% occurring once. Sequencing used blood. These receptor sequences come from an elderly man in good health. Both conserved end residues are part of each CDR3. Fields, in order: J gene, V gene, clone size, D gene, CDR3 protein, CDR3 DNA. The D gene is left open where the match is weak. Some rows have no size entry. The others give once, few or many, or a class for an expanded clone.

J: TRBJ1-1
V: TRBV7-9
size: .
D: .
CDR3: CASSPVRRTQRNTEAFF
DNA: TGTGCCAGCAGCCCAGTTCGGAGGACACAACGGAACACTGAAGCTTTCTTT

J: TRBJ2-5
V: TRBV2
size: .
D: .
CDR3: CASSEPLETATSQEETQYF
DNA: TGTGCCAGCAGTGAGCCTTTAGAGACGGCCACCTCCCAAGAAGAGACCCAGTACTTC

J: TRBJ1-4
V: TRBV29-1
size: .
D: .
CDR3: CSVQGQAHEKLFF
DNA: TGCAGCGTCCAGGGGCAGGCACATGAAAAACTGTTTTTT

J: TRBJ2-3
V: TRBV5-4
size: .
D: TRBD2
CDR3: CASSLRIGTSGTDTQYF
DNA: TGTGCCAGCAGCTTGCGAATAGGGACTAGCGGCACAGATACGCAGTATTTT

J: TRBJ2-4
V: TRBV7-2
size: .
D: .
CDR3: CASSFGATGAKNIQYF
DNA: TGTGCCAGCAGCTTTGGCGCAACAGGGGCCAAAAACATTCAGTACTTC

J: TRBJ1-1
V: TRBV7-9
size: few
D: TRBD1
CDR3: CASSHDRDSEAFF
DNA: TGTGCCAGCAGCCACGACAGGGACTCTGAAGCTTTCTTT

J: TRBJ2-5
V: TRBV7-2
size: .
D: .
CDR3: CASSMDRKETQYF
DNA: TGTGCCAGCAGCATGGACAGAAAAGAGACCCAGTACTTC

J: TRBJ2-3
V: TRBV5-1
size: .
D: TRBD1
CDR3: CASSTPTGADTQYF
DNA: TGCGCCAGCAGCACACCGACAGGGGCCGATACGCAGTATTTT

J: TRBJ2-6
V: TRBV27
size: .
D: .
CDR3: CASSPRTTQGNRHAGANVLTF
DNA: TGTGCCAGCAGTCCTCGGACGACACAGGGAAACCGTCACGCCGGGGCCAACGTCCTGACTTTC

J: TRBJ2-3
V: TRBV7-9
size: few
D: .
CDR3: CASSLLTSDTQYF
DNA: TGTGCCAGCAGCTTATTGACATCCGATACGCAGTATTTT

J: TRBJ1-2
V: TRBV6-6
size: few
D: .
CDR3: CASSYGVEVSYGYTF
DNA: TGTGCCAGCAGTTATGGGGTAGAGGTGTCATATGGCTACACCTTC

J: TRBJ1-3
V: TRBV20-1
size: few
D: .
CDR3: CSAGQAGANTIYF
DNA: TGCAGTGCTGGGCAGGCGGGGGCGAACACCATATATTTT

J: TRBJ2-3
V: TRBV4-3
size: few
D: .
CDR3: CASSPRLQDTQYF
DNA: TGCGCCAGCAGCCCCCGACTACAGGATACGCAGTATTTT

J: TRBJ2-3
V: TRBV12-3/TRBV12-4
size: .
D: .
CDR3: CASSQHPDAQYF
DNA: TGTGCCAGCAGCCAACACCCAGATGCGCAGTATTTT

J: TRBJ2-5
V: TRBV4-3
size: .
D: TRBD2
CDR3: CASSQSSGETQYF
DNA: TGCGCCAGCAGCCAATCTAGCGGCGAGACCCAGTACTTC

J: TRBJ2-1
V: TRBV20-1
size: few
D: TRBD2
CDR3: CSALSSGPYNEQFF
DNA: TGCAGTGCCCTCAGTAGCGGGCCCTACAATGAGCAGTTCTTC

J: TRBJ2-7
V: TRBV20-1
size: .
D: TRBD2
CDR3: CSAFLAGGTYEQYF
DNA: TGCAGTGCTTTTCTAGCGGGAGGGACCTACGAGCAGTACTTC

J: TRBJ2-5
V: TRBV29-1
size: .
D: .
CDR3: CSAGPGSQETQYF
DNA: TGCAGCGCGGGGCCAGGGAGCCAAGAGACCCAGTACTTC

J: TRBJ2-7
V: TRBV7-2
size: .
D: TRBD2
CDR3: CASSLWAAGGGGYEQYF
DNA: TGTGCCAGCAGCTTATGGGCGGCGGGAGGGGGGGGTTACGAGCAGTACTTC

J: TRBJ2-5
V: TRBV3-1
size: .
D: .
CDR3: CASSLQAGTQYF
DNA: TGTGCCAGCAGCCTCCAGGCTGGGACCCAGTACTTC

J: TRBJ2-7
V: TRBV20-1
size: few
D: .
CDR3: CSARVRETYEQYF
DNA: TGCAGTGCCAGGGTCAGGGAGACCTACGAGCAGTACTTC

J: TRBJ1-5
V: TRBV28
size: .
D: .
CDR3: CASIPLNREDNQPQHF
DNA: TGTGCCAGCATACCGCTGAACAGGGAGGACAATCAGCCCCAGCATTTT

J: TRBJ1-4
V: TRBV11-2
size: few
D: .
CDR3: CASSLVGSGNEKLFF
DNA: TGTGCCAGCAGCTTAGTTGGCAGTGGGAATGAAAAACTGTTTTTT

J: TRBJ2-3
V: TRBV9
size: .
D: TRBD1
CDR3: CASRDVGTGITDTQYF
DNA: TGTGCCAGCCGCGATGTCGGGACAGGGATAACAGATACGCAGTATTTT

J: TRBJ2-7
V: TRBV5-1
size: .
D: .
CDR3: CASSPRQWVSSEQYF
DNA: TGCGCCAGCAGCCCTAGACAATGGGTTAGTTCCGAGCAGTACTTC

J: TRBJ1-4
V: TRBV6-6
size: .
D: .
CDR3: CASSYSIRATNEKLFF
DNA: TGTGCCAGCAGCTACTCGATACGTGCAACTAATGAAAAACTGTTTTTT

J: TRBJ1-1
V: TRBV29-1
size: .
D: .
CDR3: CSVVGARGYGNTEAFF
DNA: TGCAGCGTTGTTGGCGCTAGGGGGTATGGGAACACTGAAGCTTTCTTT